Presented here are 17 T cell receptor beta chains from one specimen sequenced in a study of T-cell reconstitution after alpha-beta-depleted transplantation in children. A library of TCRbeta sequences, prepared with unique molecular identifiers, was generated. TCRdb used MiXCR to reprocess the PCR reads, holding one entry per CDR3 protein. The table has 100,000 to 120,000 distinct CDR3 sequences, around 6.4% seen once. Specimen: PBMCs, mostly from graft donor cells, collected 360 days after TCRalphabeta/CD19-depleted stem cell transplant. The receptor set was obtained from a male patient aged 2 to 9 who had a stem cell transplant for acute lymphoblastic leukemia, so the T cells may come from the graft donor.

This clonotype was detected a few times. This chain's CDR3 is CASSYLTAQYF. CDR3 DNA: TGTGCCAGCAGTTACCTGACGGCCCAGTACTTC. The chain joins TRBV6-5 to TRBJ2-5; no firm D call. This CDR3 has 11 amino acids. Trimming took 2 bases from V and 9 from J, leaving 7 bases between them. The germline V gene encodes CDR1 MNHEY and CDR2 SVGAGI.

This clonotype was seen repeatedly, ten times or more. The V call is TRBV29-1, the J call TRBJ1-2; D is unresolved. This CDR3 has 12 amino acids. Germline values: CDR1 SQVTM, CDR2 ANQGSEA. V lost 7 bases and J 5 bases, leaving 14 bases between the germline ends. The CDR3 region has the DNA TGCAGCGCGGACGAGGGAGTTTATGGCTACACCTTC. It encodes CSADEGVYGYTF.

This clonotype turned up a few times. The genes are TRBV28 and TRBJ2-1; D is uncertain. CDR1 is MDHEN, CDR2 SYDVKM, per germline. Between the trimmed V and J ends, which lost 5 bases and 6 bases, there was a span of 5 bases. The CDR3 length is 11 residues. The CDR3 DNA sequence: TGTGCCAGCAGTCCCCTCAATGAGCAGTTCTTC. Its translation is CASSPLNEQFF.

The CDR3 region is CASSFAGQTNYGYTF. CDR3 nucleotides: TGCGCCAGCAGCTTTGCGGGACAGACTAACTATGGCTACACCTTC. The chain uses TRBV5-1 and TRBJ1-2, with 7 positions matching TRBD1. This CDR3 is built from 15 residues. The junction had 4 bases not matched to a gene; V was cut back by 2 bases and J by 0 bases. From germline, CDR1 is SGHRS and CDR2 YFSETQ.

In its sample, this clonotype was seen many times. The rearrangement joins TRBV28 to TRBJ1-2; D may be TRBD1 (5 bases). CDR3 length equals 14 residues. V lost 2 bases to trimming and J lost 4 bases, with 11 bases between them. Germline CDR1 reads MDHEN; CDR2 reads SYDVKM. CDR3 amino acids: CASSLEGMRYGYTF. The CDR3 bases are TGTGCCAGCAGTTTAGAGGGGATGCGCTATGGCTACACCTTC.

This clonotype was seen a few times. The chain couples TRBV27 to TRBJ2-5; TRBD2 matches at 8 bases. V dropped 3 bases and J dropped 5; count of bases not matched to a gene: 8. Germline CDR1 and CDR2: MNHEY and SMNVEV (reference sequence). The CDR3 has 15 amino acids. CDR3 in DNA: TGTGCCAGCAGTTTCCATCGGACTAGCAGGGAGACCCAGTACTTC. This translates into CASSFHRTSRETQYF.

The chain employs TRBV4-2 and TRBJ1-5; D is undetermined. Germline assignment: CDR1 LGHNA and CDR2 YNFKEQ. The CDR3 is made up of 13 amino acids. V lost 0 bases and J 5 bases, leaving 5 bases between the germline ends. DNA of the CDR3: TGTGCCAGCAGCCAAGATCTGGATCAGCCCCAGCATTTT. It specifies CASSQDLDQPQHF.

This clonotype was seen ten or more times. J is TRBJ2-5 and V is TRBV12-3 or TRBV12-4; D might be TRBD1 (5 bases). Trimming pared 1 base from V and 4 bases from J, leaving 7 bases between. CDR3 length: 13 amino acids. CDR3 bases: TGTGCCAGCAGTTTAGTGGGGCCAGAGACCCAGTACTTC. It encodes CASSLVGPETQYF.

This clonotype showed up just a few times. The chain carries TRBV7-9 and TRBJ2-1, with 11 bases aligning to TRBD1. After removal of 3 bases from V and 6 bases from J, the junction contained 4 bases not matched to a gene. The CDR3 runs 15 residues. Looked up from germline, CDR1 is SEHNR and CDR2 is FQNEAQ (reference sequence). CDR3 nucleotides: TGTGCCAGCAGCTTCCGGGACAGGGGGGCCAATGAGCAGTTCTTC. Translating gives CASSFRDRGANEQFF.

This clonotype was seen repeatedly, ten times or more. The rearrangement joins TRBV20-1 to TRBJ2-7; 12 nucleotides line up with TRBD2. Germline trimming cut 7 bases from V and 3 bases from J; bases unmatched to any gene: 4. The CDR3 covers 13 residues. Germline V gene lookup returns CDR1 DFQATT and CDR2 SNEGSKA (reference sequence). CDR3 residues: CSGRLAGVYEQYF. CDR3 DNA sequence: TGCAGTGGGAGACTAGCGGGAGTCTACGAGCAGTACTTC.

At least ten counts were recorded for this clonotype. This sequence joins TRBV7-8 and TRBJ2-4; D is perhaps TRBD1 or TRBD2 (7 bases each). The germline V gene has CDR1 SGHVS and CDR2 FQNEAQ. CDR3 length: 15 residues. The ends were cut back, 5 bases at V and 4 bases at J, with 15 bases in the middle. The CDR3 nucleotides are TGTGCCAGCAGCCTATACAGGGGAGGGAAAAACATTCAGTACTTC. This codes for CASSLYRGGKNIQYF.

This clonotype was seen at least ten times. This chain links TRBV4-3 with TRBJ2-1, with TRBD2 identical over 11 bases. CDR3 length: 15 residues. The germline V gene encodes CDR1 LGHNA and CDR2 YSLEER. The V and J ends lost 4 bases and 7 bases, in that order; junction bases with no gene match: 6. The CDR3 bases are TGCGCCAGCAGCCTAGCGGGAGGGCCGTTGAATGAGCAGTTCTTC. Translated, it gives CASSLAGGPLNEQFF.

This clonotype was observed many times. This CDR3 reads CASSFSASSYNEQFF. In DNA form, the CDR3 reads TGCGCCAGCAGCTTTTCCGCAAGCTCCTACAATGAGCAGTTCTTC. The genes are TRBV5-1 and TRBJ2-1; D not resolved. The germline V gene encodes CDR1 SGHRS and CDR2 YFSETQ. The CDR3 totals 15 residues. Trimming shortened V by 2 bases and J by 0 bases, and 9 bases separated the two germline ends.

The gene calls are TRBV20-1 and TRBJ2-2, with a possible D match to TRBD2 (6 bases). This CDR3 has 16 amino acids. The ends were cut back, 0 bases at V and 8 bases at J, with 19 bases in the middle. From germline, CDR1 is DFQATT and CDR2 SNEGSKA (reference sequence). DNA for the CDR3: TGCAGTGCTAGAGACGAGGGCGGGGCCGGAGTGGGGGAGCTGTTTTTT. This gives the protein CSARDEGGAGVGELFF.

This clonotype has ten or more counts. The DNA for the CDR3 is TGTGCCAGCAGCGTAGAGAACAAGGAGACCCAGTACTTC. As protein: CASSVENKETQYF. This rearrangement joins TRBV9 to TRBJ2-5; no reliable D call. Germline V gene lookup returns CDR1 SGDLS and CDR2 YYNGEE. The V and J ends lost 0 bases and 5 bases respectively, with 8 bases between them. The CDR3 loop spans 13 amino acids.

This clonotype was seen ten or more times. V is TRBV12-3 or TRBV12-4 and J is TRBJ2-7; 9 nucleotides match TRBD1. The CDR3 covers 15 residues. V shed 5 bases and J 5 bases; nucleotides not matched to a gene: 10. CDR3 region: CASSSIRDRDHEQYF. The CDR3 DNA reads TGTGCCAGCAGTAGTATCCGGGACAGGGACCACGAGCAGTACTTC.

This clonotype was seen only a few times. The J gene is TRBJ2-7, the V gene TRBV6-1, with 7 bases aligning to TRBD2. With 6 bases clipped from V and 1 base from J, the junction kept 6 bases outside the gene matches. CDR1 MNHNS and CDR2 SASEGT come from the germline V gene. The CDR3 has 14 amino acids. The CDR3 DNA is TGTGCCAGCAGGTTTAGCGGGTCGTCCTACGAGCAGTACTTC. Amino acids: CASRFSGSSYEQYF.